The rows below give T cell receptor beta chains drawn from one sample of a study of beta chain features in type 1 diabetes. Repertoires were generated with immunoSEQ multiplex PCR, while TCRdb's copy carries only in-frame clones and drops some. The sample has 680,000 or so clones, around an eighth seen once; the top ten hold less than 0.025%. The sample taken for sequencing was naive CD4+ T cells from blood. Receptors were obtained from a man aged 18 to 29 with type 1 diabetes. Both conserved end residues are part of each CDR3. A D gene is named only where the DNA matches it firmly. Clone size, where shown, is once, few, many, or a class for clones that have expanded.

clone size: few
D gene: TRBD2
J gene: TRBJ2-5
V gene: TRBV7-6
CDR3 DNA: TGTGCCAGCAGCCCGCGACTAGCTGAAGAGACCCAGTACTTC
CDR3 protein: CASSPRLAEETQYF

clone size: -
D gene: TRBD2
J gene: TRBJ2-7
V gene: TRBV27
CDR3 DNA: TGTGCCAGCAGTTTACCCACGCTCGGGACTAGCGGTTCCTACGAGCAGTACTTC
CDR3 protein: CASSLPTLGTSGSYEQYF

clone size: -
D gene: TRBD1
J gene: TRBJ1-2
V gene: TRBV27
CDR3 DNA: TGTGCCAGCAGTTTCGGCGTGGGGACAGGAACCTACACCTTC
CDR3 protein: CASSFGVGTGTYTF

clone size: few
D gene: -
J gene: TRBJ1-4
V gene: TRBV30
CDR3 DNA: TGTGCCTGGAGTGTAGGGTTGACATCAACTAATGAAAAACTGTTTTTT
CDR3 protein: CAWSVGLTSTNEKLFF

clone size: -
D gene: -
J gene: TRBJ1-1
V gene: TRBV5-1
CDR3 DNA: TGCGCCAGCAGAGATACGATTAATCGGGGCAACACTGAAGCTTTCTTT
CDR3 protein: CASRDTINRGNTEAFF

clone size: few
D gene: TRBD1
J gene: TRBJ1-2
V gene: TRBV30
CDR3 DNA: TGTGCCTGGAGTGGGTCAGGGGGCGAGGGCTACACCTTC
CDR3 protein: CAWSGSGGEGYTF

clone size: -
D gene: -
J gene: TRBJ2-1
V gene: TRBV6-5
CDR3 DNA: TGTGCCAGCAGCCAAGGAACTGCCTCCTACAATGAGCAGTTCTTC
CDR3 protein: CASSQGTASYNEQFF

clone size: few
D gene: -
J gene: TRBJ2-5
V gene: TRBV4-2
CDR3 DNA: TGTGCCAGCAGCCAAGAAAGAGCGGACATGTCAGAGACCCAGTACTTC
CDR3 protein: CASSQERADMSETQYF

clone size: few
D gene: -
J gene: TRBJ2-5
V gene: TRBV4-1
CDR3 DNA: TGCGCCAGCAGCCAAGAACGGGGCGGACAAGAGACCCAGTACTTC
CDR3 protein: CASSQERGGQETQYF

clone size: -
D gene: -
J gene: TRBJ1-1
V gene: TRBV5-1
CDR3 DNA: TGCGCCAGCAGCTTGGTAATTAACACTGAAGCTTTCTTT
CDR3 protein: CASSLVINTEAFF

clone size: -
D gene: -
J gene: TRBJ1-2
V gene: TRBV5-6
CDR3 DNA: TGTGCCAGCAGCCCCGGACGCGGTCGGCACTATGGCTACACCTTC
CDR3 protein: CASSPGRGRHYGYTF

clone size: -
D gene: -
J gene: TRBJ1-1
V gene: TRBV30
CDR3 DNA: TGTGCCTGTGTAAAAGGACTGATGAACACTGAAGCTTTCTTT
CDR3 protein: CACVKGLMNTEAFF

clone size: few
D gene: -
J gene: TRBJ1-1
V gene: TRBV18
CDR3 DNA: TGTGCCAGCTCACCACAGGGTGACGGCACTGAAGCTTTCTTT
CDR3 protein: CASSPQGDGTEAFF

clone size: -
D gene: -
J gene: TRBJ1-4
V gene: TRBV6-1
CDR3 DNA: TGTGCCAGCAGTGAAGCGCTCGGGGGAATCGCAACTAATGAAAAACTGTTTTTT
CDR3 protein: CASSEALGGIATNEKLFF

clone size: -
D gene: -
J gene: TRBJ1-1
V gene: TRBV30
CDR3 DNA: TGTGCCTGGAGGACTGGGAAGAACACTGAAGCTTTCTTT
CDR3 protein: CAWRTGKNTEAFF

clone size: few
D gene: -
J gene: TRBJ2-7
V gene: TRBV18
CDR3 DNA: TGTGCCAGCTCACTCCCCGGGCCCATTTACGAGCAGTACTTC
CDR3 protein: CASSLPGPIYEQYF

clone size: -
D gene: -
J gene: TRBJ1-6
V gene: TRBV19
CDR3 DNA: TGTGCCAGTAGCCCGGACAGACGGAATTCACCCCTCCACTTT
CDR3 protein: CASSPDRRNSPLHF

clone size: -
D gene: TRBD1
J gene: TRBJ2-4
V gene: TRBV2
CDR3 DNA: TGTGCCAGCAGCGGACAGGCCTTCCCCATTCAGTACTTC
CDR3 protein: CASSGQAFPIQYF

clone size: few
D gene: -
J gene: TRBJ1-2
V gene: TRBV28
CDR3 DNA: TGTGCCAGCAGCGGGACTCCATATGGCTACACCTTC
CDR3 protein: CASSGTPYGYTF

clone size: -
D gene: -
J gene: TRBJ2-5
V gene: TRBV10-3
CDR3 DNA: TGTGCCATCAGCTCGGGAGTCCAAGAGACCCAGTACTTC
CDR3 protein: CAISSGVQETQYF

clone size: few
D gene: -
J gene: TRBJ2-3
V gene: TRBV7-8
CDR3 DNA: TGTGCCAGCAGCTCAACGCGTTGGGGGAGCACAGATACGCAGTATTTT
CDR3 protein: CASSSTRWGSTDTQYF

clone size: few
D gene: -
J gene: TRBJ2-1
V gene: TRBV7-9
CDR3 DNA: TGTGCCAGTGACAATGAGCAGTTCTTC
CDR3 protein: CASDNEQFF

clone size: few
D gene: TRBD2
J gene: TRBJ2-1
V gene: TRBV4-1
CDR3 DNA: TGCGCCAGCAGCCGAGGGACTAGCGGGGGCCACAATGAGCAGTTCTTC
CDR3 protein: CASSRGTSGGHNEQFF

clone size: -
D gene: -
J gene: TRBJ2-1
V gene: TRBV9
CDR3 DNA: TGTGCCAGCAGCGTACAGGCGTCCAGCTCCTACAATGAGCAGTTCTTC
CDR3 protein: CASSVQASSSYNEQFF